This T cell receptor (beta chain) was recorded in a study of cytomegalovirus exposure and HLA in healthy donors. Germline CDR1 reads MDHEN; CDR2 reads SYDVKM. V was pared by 10 bases and J by 9 bases, with 14 bases of the junction left unmatched. CDR3 length: 13 residues. PCR amplification relied on 60 Vbeta primers (plus 13 Jbeta primers). The repertoire was sequenced with immunoSEQ multiplex PCR; TCRdb's copy has only in-frame clones and lacks some. The sample has some 150,000 clones; around 85% are singletons. General study findings and limits: Follow-up analysis later connected one missense variant in DCLRE1C with trimming of TCR beta V- and J-genes. A classifier reportedly called cytomegalovirus status with high sensitivity and specificity. A later analysis found most CMV-associated TCR beta chains apparently HLA-restricted. A few CMV-associated chains were confirmed in vitro to be specific for CMV antigens.

To note about this clone: The antigen is unknown.

This TCR was recovered from a female donor in good health and CMV-seronegative. The sample consisted of PBMCs. The rearrangement links TRBV28 to TRBJ2-5; TRBD1 agrees at 7 bases. The DNA of the CDR3 is TGTGCCATTTCGTTACAACCCCAGGGGGCCCAGTACTTC. This gives the protein CAISLQPQGAQYF. The complete variable domain, with remaining parts taken from reference TRBV28 and TRBJ2-5, reads DVKVTQSSRYLVKRTGEKVFLECVQDMDHENMFWYRQDPGLGLRLIYFSYDVKMKEKGDIPEGYSVSREKKERFSLILESASTNQTSMYLCAISLQPQGAQYFGPGTRLLVL.